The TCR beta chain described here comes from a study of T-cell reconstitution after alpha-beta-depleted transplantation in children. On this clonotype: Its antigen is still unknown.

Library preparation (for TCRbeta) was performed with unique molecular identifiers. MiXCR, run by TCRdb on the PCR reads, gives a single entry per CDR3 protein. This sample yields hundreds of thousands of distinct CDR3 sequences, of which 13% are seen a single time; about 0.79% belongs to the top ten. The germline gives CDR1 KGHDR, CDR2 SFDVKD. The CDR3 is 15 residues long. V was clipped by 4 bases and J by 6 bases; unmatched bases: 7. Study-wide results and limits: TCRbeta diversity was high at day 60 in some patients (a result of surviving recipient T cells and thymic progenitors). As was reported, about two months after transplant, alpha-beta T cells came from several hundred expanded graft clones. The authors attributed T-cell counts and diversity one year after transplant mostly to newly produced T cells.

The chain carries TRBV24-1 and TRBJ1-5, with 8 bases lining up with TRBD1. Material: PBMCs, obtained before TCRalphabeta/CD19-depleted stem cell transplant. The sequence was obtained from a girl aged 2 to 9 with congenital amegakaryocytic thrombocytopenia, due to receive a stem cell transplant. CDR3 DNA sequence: TGTGCCACCAGTGACACGGACAGGGATTCTCAGCCCCAGCATTTT. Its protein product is CATSDTDRDSQPQHF.